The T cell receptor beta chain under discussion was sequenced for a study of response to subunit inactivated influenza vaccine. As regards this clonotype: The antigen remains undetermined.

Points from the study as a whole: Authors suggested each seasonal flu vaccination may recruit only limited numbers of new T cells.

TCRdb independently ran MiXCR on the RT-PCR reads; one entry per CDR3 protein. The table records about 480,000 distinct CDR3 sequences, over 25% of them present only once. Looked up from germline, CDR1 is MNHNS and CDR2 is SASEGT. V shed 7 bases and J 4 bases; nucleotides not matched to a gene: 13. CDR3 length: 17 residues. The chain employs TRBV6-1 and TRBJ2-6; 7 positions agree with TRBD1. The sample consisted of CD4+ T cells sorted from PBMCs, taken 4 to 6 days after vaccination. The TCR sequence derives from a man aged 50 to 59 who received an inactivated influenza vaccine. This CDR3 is CASTTPGQLSGANVLTF. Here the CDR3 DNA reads TGTGCCAGCACCACGCCGGGACAGCTGTCAGGGGCCAACGTCCTGACTTTC.